Shown below are 22 T cell receptor beta chains from a single sample sequenced in a study of shared clonotypes between healthy human individuals. Repertoires were generated with immunoSEQ multiplex PCR, while TCRdb's copy carries only in-frame clones and drops some. The sample comprises a few million clones, roughly 90% of which are singletons, and around 0.4% rests with the top ten. The sequenced material came from naive CD4+ T cells from PBMCs. The subset is: CD45RA+ positively selected. These receptors came from a man between 18 and 29 years old in good health. Some clones in this sample may be carry-over from other donors' samples.

This clone appeared a single time. The chain employs TRBV6-5 and TRBJ1-1; D uncertain. CDR3 length: 14 residues. The V end lost 6 bases, the J end lost 0 bases, and 11 bases lay between the germline ends. The germline V gene has CDR1 MNHEY and CDR2 SVGAGI. DNA for the CDR3: TGTGCCAGCAGCCAAGAATGGATGAACACTGAAGCTTTCTTT. Translating it yields CASSQEWMNTEAFF.

This clone has only a few counts. This chain joins TRBV5-1 and TRBJ2-5, with D possibly TRBD2 on 6 matching bases. CDR3 length equals 16 residues. Looked up from germline, CDR1 is SGHRS and CDR2 is YFSETQ. V lost 1 base and J 0 bases, leaving 13 bases between the germline ends. CDR3 in DNA: TGCGCCAGCAGCTTGACTAGCCCACAATACCAAGAGACCCAGTACTTC. This codes for CASSLTSPQYQETQYF.

Points on this clone: The same CDR3 arises from other DNA sequences in this sample as well. This chain's CDR3 is CASSSQGGTYEQYF. CDR3 coding DNA: TGCGCCAGCAGCTCACAAGGCGGGACCTACGAGCAGTACTTC. This chain connects TRBV5-1 to TRBJ2-7; the D gene is possibly TRBD2 (6 bases). This CDR3 spans 14 amino acids. V was pared by 3 bases and J by 2 bases, with 12 bases between. Germline assignment: CDR1 SGHRS and CDR2 YFSETQ.

The chain carries TRBV30 and TRBJ2-5; D tentatively fits TRBD1 or TRBD2 (6 bases each). The J call may not be correct, given that the DNA end is closer to TRBJ2-7. The CDR3 spans 13 residues. Germline loops: CDR1 GTSNPN, CDR2 SVGIG (reference sequence). In nucleotides, the CDR3 is TGTGCCCTTTCAGGGGTGTCGGGGGTCGAGCAGTACTTC. Protein product: CALSGVSGVEQYF.

V usage is TRBV15 and J usage is TRBJ2-3; 9 bases are shared with TRBD1. The junction had 8 bases not matched to a gene; V was cut back by 1 base and J by 6 bases. CDR3 length: 16 amino acids. Germline assignment: CDR1 LNHNV and CDR2 YYDKDF (reference sequence). The CDR3 nucleotides are TGTGCCACCAGCAGAGGCCCGGGACAGGGCGGCGATACGCAGTATTTT. Protein sequence: CATSRGPGQGGDTQYF.

The rearrangement joins TRBV6-6 to TRBJ2-7; no clear D gene. From germline, CDR1 is MNHNY and CDR2 SVGAGI (reference sequence). V lost 0 bases and J 3 bases, leaving 12 bases between the germline ends. The CDR3 spans 15 residues. The CDR3, as DNA: TGTGCCAGCAGTTACTCGATGGGTTCCCTCTACGAGCAGTACTTC. This encodes CASSYSMGSLYEQYF.

This sequence joins TRBV14 and TRBJ2-7; D perhaps matches TRBD2 (6 bases). Germline V gives CDR1 SGHDN, CDR2 FVKESK. The CDR3 has 15 residues. V was cut by 5 bases and J by 2 bases, with 16 bases left in between. CDR3 DNA sequence: TGTGCCAGCAGCGTCCAGGGCGGGAACCCCTACGAGCAGTACTTC. Translated, it gives CASSVQGGNPYEQYF. Filled out from reference TRBV14 and TRBJ2-7, the complete variable domain reads EAGVTQFPSHSVIEKGQTVTLRCDPISGHDNLYWYRRVMGKEIKFLLHFVKESKQDESGMPNNRFLAERTGGTYSTLKVQPAELEDSGVYFCASSVQGGNPYEQYFGPGTRLTVT.

The chain uses TRBV5-1 and TRBJ2-2; a weak D match, TRBD2 (6 bases). V lost 7 bases to trimming and J lost 8 bases, with 18 bases between them. Germline-derived CDR1 and CDR2 are SGHRS and YFSETQ. This CDR3 is 14 amino acids long. The CDR3 is CASASDYWTGELFF. Written as DNA, the CDR3 is TGCGCCAGCGCCTCGGACTATTGGACAGGGGAGCTGTTTTTT.

The chain has TRBV28 and TRBJ1-3; tentatively, D is TRBD1 (5 bases). The CDR3 has 15 residues. Germline values: CDR1 MDHEN, CDR2 SYDVKM. Trimming pared 7 bases from V and 7 bases from J, leaving 20 bases between. CDR3 sequence: CASNWGLGVGNTIYF. The CDR3, as DNA: TGTGCCAGCAATTGGGGCCTAGGGGTCGGGAACACCATATATTTT.

The chain couples TRBV4-1 to TRBJ2-7; D may be TRBD1 (6 bases). Germline V gene sequence: CDR1 MGHRA, CDR2 YSYEKL. There are 16 residues in the CDR3. Trimming took off 0 bases at V and 1 base at J, with 13 bases between the two ends. CDR3 residues: CASSQDQSRGSYEQYF. In DNA form, the CDR3 reads TGCGCCAGCAGCCAAGATCAGAGCAGGGGATCCTACGAGCAGTACTTC.

This rearrangement joins TRBV30 to TRBJ1-2, with 7 bases that match TRBD1. This CDR3 is 14 amino acids long. Germline assignment: CDR1 GTSNPN and CDR2 SVGIG (reference sequence). With 1 base clipped from V and 8 bases from J, the junction kept 10 bases outside the gene matches. In DNA, the CDR3 is TGTGCCTGGAGTGACGACAGGGATGGTAAGGGCTACACCTTC. Protein product: CAWSDDRDGKGYTF.

V usage is TRBV6-6 and J usage is TRBJ2-5; D gene uncertain. The DNA matches TRBJ2-7 better at its end, which makes the J call doubtful. The V gene's germline CDR1 is MNHNY and CDR2 SVGAGI (reference sequence). This CDR3 contains 13 residues. CDR3 amino acids: CASSYRVTGEQYF. CDR3 in DNA: TGTGCCAGCAGTTACCGGGTGACGGGCGAGCAGTACTTC.

The J gene is TRBJ1-1, the V gene TRBV4-2, with 8 bases lining up with TRBD1. Germline V CDR1 and CDR2: LGHNA, YNFKEQ. V lost 3 bases to trimming and J lost 5 bases; unmatched junction nucleotides: 11. The CDR3 contains 16 residues. This CDR3 reads CASSQGGQGGETEAFF. The DNA for the CDR3 is TGTGCCAGCAGCCAGGGCGGACAGGGAGGGGAAACTGAAGCTTTCTTT.

In the case of this clone: The sample carries other DNA sequences with the same CDR3. CDR3 region: CASSLGTGYNEQFF. The CDR3 DNA is TGTGCCAGCAGCTTAGGGACAGGGTACAATGAGCAGTTCTTC. The V and J genes are TRBV7-9 and TRBJ2-1; TRBD1 aligns across 8 bases. There are 14 residues in the CDR3. Trimming cost V 1 base and J 4 bases; bases outside gene matches: 0. CDR1 and CDR2 (germline): SEHNR, FQNEAQ (reference sequence). The full variable domain, its missing parts supplied by reference TRBV7-9 and TRBJ2-1, is DTGVSQNPRHKITKRGQNVTFRCDPISEHNRLYWYRQTLGQGPEFLTYFQNEAQLEKSRLLSDRFSAERPKGSFSTLEIQRTEQGDSAMYLCASSLGTGYNEQFFGPGTRLTVL.

Concerning this clone: This same CDR3 is encoded by further DNA sequences in the sample. The chain combines TRBV6-1 with TRBJ1-1, with 9 bases matching TRBD1. The V and J ends lost 7 bases and 4 bases, in that order; junction bases with no gene match: 4. Germline-derived CDR1 and CDR2 are MNHNS and SASEGT. The CDR3 is 13 residues long. The CDR3 coding sequence is TGTGCCAGCACAGGACAGGGGAGCACTGAAGCTTTCTTT. It translates to CASTGQGSTEAFF.

V and J are TRBV27 and TRBJ2-1, with 7 nucleotides matching TRBD1. V was clipped by 5 bases and J by 5 bases; unmatched bases: 9. There are 15 residues in the CDR3. Germline V gives CDR1 MNHEY, CDR2 SMNVEV (reference sequence). The CDR3 DNA sequence: TGTGCCAGCAGTCACCGTAGGGGGCAAAACAATGAGCAGTTCTTC. It encodes CASSHRRGQNNEQFF.

The genes are TRBV5-4 and TRBJ2-5, with TRBD2 matching over 9 bases. The germline V gene encodes CDR1 SGHNT and CDR2 YYREEE (reference sequence). The CDR3 consists of 14 residues. Trimming at V came to 4 bases and at J to 5 bases, leaving 6 bases not matched to a gene. CDR3 residues: CASSVGLARETQYF. As DNA, the CDR3 is TGTGCCAGCAGCGTGGGACTAGCTCGCGAGACCCAGTACTTC.

This chain connects TRBV25-1 to TRBJ1-6, with TRBD1 matching over 7 bases. The CDR3 sequence is 13 residues long. V lost 4 bases, J lost 9 bases, and 3 bases stayed unmatched. CDR1 and CDR2 (germline): MGHDK, SYGVNS. CDR3 in amino acids: CASSADRVSPLHF. For the CDR3, the DNA is TGTGCCAGCAGTGCAGACAGGGTTTCACCCCTCCACTTT.

This clone showed up just once. This rearrangement joins TRBV19 to TRBJ1-1, with TRBD1 as a possible D gene (6 bases). Germline V gene data show CDR1 as LNHDA and CDR2 as SQIVND (reference sequence). The V end was cut by 6 bases, the J end by 0 bases, with 11 bases between. The CDR3 has 14 amino acids. The CDR3 region is CASRTGNLNTEAFF. CDR3 in DNA: TGTGCCAGTAGAACAGGGAATTTGAACACTGAAGCTTTCTTT.

The chain has TRBV6-1 and TRBJ2-5; no reliable D call. Trimming stripped 7 bases from V and 1 base from J, with 7 bases between. Germline lookup yields CDR1 MNHNS and CDR2 SASEGT. CDR3 length: 12 residues. The CDR3 loop reads CASNPSQETQYF. The CDR3 DNA reads TGTGCCAGCAATCCCTCCCAAGAGACCCAGTACTTC.

The chain carries TRBV7-9 and TRBJ2-7; the D gene is possibly TRBD2 (5 bases). Trimming took 8 bases from V and 2 from J, leaving 7 bases between them. CDR1 and CDR2 from the germline V gene are SEHNR and FQNEAQ (reference sequence). This CDR3 comprises 11 residues. The CDR3 reads CASRGAYEQYF. The DNA of the CDR3 is TGTGCCAGCCGGGGAGCCTACGAGCAGTACTTC.

V and J are TRBV7-8 and TRBJ2-5; tentative D call: TRBD2 (5 bases). The germline gives CDR1 SGHVS, CDR2 FQNEAQ. The V end was cut by 1 base, the J end by 4 bases, with 10 bases between. The CDR3 is 14 amino acids. CDR3 sequence: CASSLESAGETQYF. The CDR3, as DNA: TGTGCCAGCAGCTTAGAGTCGGCGGGAGAGACCCAGTACTTC.